This TCR beta chain emerged from a study of control samples from healthy donors and cancer patients. The CDR3 length is 16 residues. CDR1 is MNHNY and CDR2 is SVGAGI in the germline V gene (reference sequence). Germline trimming cut 3 bases from V and 6 bases from J; bases unmatched to any gene: 9. TCRdb keeps only in-frame clones here, not all; method: immunoSEQ multiplex PCR. The table lists 85,000 to 95,000 clones, about 88% of them singletons. The chain carries TRBV6-6 and TRBJ2-2; TRBD1 matches 8 bases. Material: blood. This clonotype was obtained from a woman in her 70s in good health. CDR3 nucleotide sequence: TGTGCCAGCAGTTATCCCGGGACAGGTGGTCCCGGGGAGCTGTTTTTT. Residues: CASSYPGTGGPGELFF.